The clone carrying this TCR beta chain occurred many times. The antigen is unknown. This sample's TCRbeta library carried unique molecular identifier barcodes. TCRdb re-derived calls from the PCR reads in MiXCR, one entry per CDR3 protein. The sample lists under 750,000 distinct CDR3 sequences, 23% occurring once. These data originate in a study of T-cell reconstitution after alpha-beta-depleted transplantation in children. Study findings and constraints: Where alpha-beta T cells came from about two months after transplant was reportedly several hundred expanded graft clones. Counts and diversity of T cells one year after transplant came mostly from newly produced T cells. Surviving recipient T cells and thymic progenitors underlay high day-60 TCRbeta diversity in some patients.

The CDR3 length is 15 residues. The V end was cut by 0 bases, the J end by 4 bases, with 9 bases between. Looked up from germline, CDR1 is PRHDT and CDR2 is FYEKMQ (reference sequence). Sequencing was performed on PBMCs, mostly from graft donor cells, taken 360 days after TCRalphabeta/CD19-depleted stem cell transplant. The origin of this receptor is a boy younger than two who had a stem cell transplant for acute myeloid leukemia, so the T cells may come from the graft donor. V usage is TRBV13 and J usage is TRBJ2-2; D is possibly TRBD1 (5 bases). Here the CDR3 reads CASSLGQGGTGELFF. CDR3 coding DNA: TGTGCCAGCAGCTTAGGGCAGGGTGGCACCGGGGAGCTGTTTTTT.